This passage covers 29 T cell receptor beta chains from one sample sequenced in a study of blood T cell repertoires in COVID-19. TCRdb keeps only in-frame clones here, not all; method: immunoSEQ multiplex PCR. Of approximately 90,000 clones listed, 65% to 85% are singletons. What was sequenced was peripheral blood. The receptors stem from an elderly man with active or convalescent COVID-19.

This sequence joins TRBV6-6 and TRBJ1-2; D possibly corresponds to TRBD1 (6 bases). Trimming removed 2 bases from V and 2 bases from J, with 12 bases in between. The CDR3 has 15 amino acids. Per the germline V gene, CDR1 is MNHNY and CDR2 is SVGAGI (reference sequence). The CDR3 here is CASSYPRGGNYGYTF. CDR3 sequence (DNA): TGTGCCAGCAGTTACCCCCGGGGGGGCAACTATGGCTACACCTTC.

The V gene is TRBV28, the J gene TRBJ2-5, with D tentatively TRBD2 (6 bases). CDR1 is MDHEN, CDR2 SYDVKM, per germline. CDR3 length equals 14 residues. Trimming pared 5 bases from V and 2 bases from J, leaving 12 bases between. The DNA of the CDR3 is TGTGCCAGCAGTCGGAGGGTACTACAAGAGACCCAGTACTTC. Its translation is CASSRRVLQETQYF.

The chain recombines TRBV7-9 with TRBJ2-7; maybe TRBD2 (5 bases). V lost 4 bases and J lost 2, with 12 bases in between. This CDR3 has 14 residues. Germline values: CDR1 SEHNR, CDR2 FQNEAQ (reference sequence). As DNA, the CDR3 is TGTGCCAGCAGCTCGTCTGGGGAGACCTACGAGCAGTACTTC. Translating gives CASSSSGETYEQYF.

The gene calls are TRBV18 and TRBJ1-6, with 7 bases fitting TRBD1. With V trimmed by 6 bases and J by 6 bases, 8 bases remained unmatched. Per the germline V gene, CDR1 is KGHSH and CDR2 is LQKENI. This CDR3 spans 15 amino acids. This chain's CDR3 is CASSYDRVGNSPLHF. The CDR3 coding sequence is TGTGCCAGCTCGTACGACAGGGTCGGTAATTCACCCCTCCACTTT.

This chain uses TRBV4-1 with TRBJ1-1, with D tentatively TRBD1 (5 bases). Per the germline V gene, CDR1 is MGHRA and CDR2 is YSYEKL. V shed 0 bases and J shed 2 bases, with 10 bases lying between them. This CDR3 has 15 amino acids. The CDR3 sequence: CASSQDKTDNTEAFF. The CDR3 nucleotides are TGCGCCAGCAGCCAAGATAAGACAGACAACACTGAAGCTTTCTTT.

This clone was recorded a few times. The rearrangement uses TRBV19 and TRBJ1-4, with D maybe TRBD1 (6 bases). The CDR3 has 17 amino acids. Germline values: CDR1 LNHDA, CDR2 SQIVND (reference sequence). Between the trimmed V and J ends, which lost 5 bases and 0 bases, there was a span of 16 bases. The CDR3 spells CASSPRGGPSTNEKLFF. The DNA for the CDR3 is TGTGCCAGTAGTCCCCGAGGGGGACCTTCAACTAATGAAAAACTGTTTTTT.

The chain joins TRBV5-3 to TRBJ1-1; 7 bases align to TRBD1. TRBV5-3 carries the ORF label, with uncertain function. This CDR3 region has 15 residues. The trim removed 4 bases at V and 0 bases at J, leaving 6 bases unmatched. The CDR3 DNA is TGTGCCAGAAGCCTGGGGACAGCTATGAACACTGAAGCTTTCTTT. It yields the protein CARSLGTAMNTEAFF.

The count of this clone is one. The chain uses TRBV5-1 and TRBJ2-2, with D possibly being TRBD1 (6 bases). The germline V gene encodes CDR1 SGHRS and CDR2 YFSETQ. The CDR3 is 15 residues long. Trimming left V 5 bases short and J 0 bases short, with 11 bases between. The CDR3: CASRVGGANTGELFF. DNA for the CDR3: TGCGCCAGCAGGGTTGGGGGCGCGAACACCGGGGAGCTGTTTTTT.

The rearrangement joins TRBV28 to TRBJ2-5; D is perhaps TRBD2 (5 bases). This CDR3 region has 11 residues. Between the trimmed V and J ends, which lost 8 bases and 9 bases, there was a span of 13 bases. Germline loops: CDR1 MDHEN, CDR2 SYDVKM. The CDR3 DNA follows: TGTGCCAGCTCCCCCTCCGGGGCCCAGTACTTC. Protein: CASSPSGAQYF.

The genes are TRBV20-1 and TRBJ1-1; D uncertain. Looked up from germline, CDR1 is DFQATT and CDR2 is SNEGSKA (reference sequence). The V end was cut by 3 bases, the J end by 11 bases, with 10 bases between. CDR3 size: 10 residues. This CDR3 reads CSASQVHAFF. Written as DNA, the CDR3 is TGCAGTGCTAGTCAGGTCCACGCTTTCTTT.

This rearrangement joins TRBV6-1 to TRBJ1-6, with D possibly TRBD1 on 6 matching bases. Germline V gene data show CDR1 as MNHNS and CDR2 as SASEGT. The V gene lost 2 bases and the J gene lost 8 bases, with 10 bases spanning the gap. The CDR3 spans 14 residues. CDR3 sequence reads: CASSEQQGDSPLHF. CDR3 nucleotide sequence: TGTGCCAGCAGTGAACAACAGGGCGATTCACCCCTCCACTTT.

V is TRBV5-6 and J is TRBJ2-7; 7 positions match TRBD1. Germline trimming cut 3 bases from V and 5 bases from J; bases unmatched to any gene: 11. CDR3 length: 15 residues. In germline, CDR1 is SGHDT, CDR2 YYEEEE. CDR3 sequence: CASSWQGQVDHEQYF. The DNA of the CDR3 is TGTGCCAGCAGCTGGCAAGGACAGGTCGATCACGAGCAGTACTTC.

This chain joins TRBV7-2 and TRBJ2-3, with 8 bases identical to TRBD2. Germline V lookup: CDR1 SGHTA, CDR2 FQGNSA. This CDR3 is 16 amino acids long. The V and J ends lost 2 bases and 0 bases, in that order; junction bases with no gene match: 4. The chain's CDR3 is CASSLQAGASTDTQYF. In DNA, the CDR3 is TGTGCCAGCAGCTTACAAGCGGGGGCCAGCACAGATACGCAGTATTTT.

The V and J genes are TRBV7-2 and TRBJ1-1; D not certain. This CDR3 has 13 residues. Germline CDR1 is SGHTA and CDR2 is FQGNSA. V dropped 3 bases and J dropped 3 bases, with 8 bases sitting between them. The CDR3 here is CASSLGRYTEAFF. The CDR3 DNA sequence: TGTGCCAGCAGCTTGGGCCGGTACACTGAAGCTTTCTTT.

The V call is TRBV6-5, the J call TRBJ2-7; 10 positions match TRBD1. From germline, CDR1 is MNHEY and CDR2 SVGAGI. The CDR3 totals 15 residues. Trimming at V came to 6 bases and at J to 1 base, leaving 6 bases not matched to a gene. CDR3 DNA sequence: TGTGCCAGCAGCCCGGGACAGGGGAGTTCCTACGAGCAGTACTTC. Encoded protein: CASSPGQGSSYEQYF.

This chain joins TRBV30 and TRBJ2-1; 11 bases fit TRBD2. CDR3 length: 15 amino acids. The V gene's germline CDR1 is GTSNPN and CDR2 SVGIG (reference sequence). The V gene end was trimmed by 5 bases and the J gene end by 4 bases; junction bases not matched to a gene: 7. Here the CDR3 DNA reads TGTGCCTGGGGAGCTGGACTAGCGGGTTACAATGAGCAGTTCTTC. Protein: CAWGAGLAGYNEQFF.

The V gene is TRBV28, the J gene TRBJ1-2, with 7 bases lining up with TRBD1. Germline V gene lookup returns CDR1 MDHEN and CDR2 SYDVKM. The V segment lost 5 bases and the J segment 2 bases; nucleotides outside the gene matches: 8. The CDR3 runs 15 residues. In DNA form, the CDR3 reads TGTGCCAGCAGTCGAGCCGGGACAGAGAACTATGGCTACACCTTC. Amino acids: CASSRAGTENYGYTF.

The V gene is TRBV6-6, the J gene TRBJ2-3; TRBD2 agrees at 9 bases. V was clipped by 9 bases and J by 6 bases; unmatched bases: 10. The CDR3 contains 14 residues. Germline V lookup: CDR1 MNHNY, CDR2 SVGAGI (reference sequence). The CDR3 here is CASTIAGAPDTQYF. CDR3 sequence (DNA): TGTGCCAGTACCATAGCGGGGGCCCCCGATACGCAGTATTTT.

CDR3 bases: TGTGCCAGCAGCAGGAGGAACGGAAACTATGGCTACACCTTC. Its translation: CASSRRNGNYGYTF. The chain couples TRBV5-8 to TRBJ1-2; D remains unclear. The V gene's germline CDR1 is SGHTS and CDR2 YDEGEE. Trimming removed 4 bases at V and 2 bases at J, with 12 bases between. The CDR3 has 14 amino acids. Complete variable domain (other parts from reference TRBV5-8 and TRBJ1-2): EAGVTQSPTHLIKTRGQQATLRCSPISGHTSVYWYQQALGLGLQFLLWYDEGEERNRGNFPPRFSGRQFPNYSSELNVNALELEDSALYLCASSRRNGNYGYTFGSGTRLTVV.

V usage is TRBV6-6 and J usage is TRBJ2-3, with D unclear. V was clipped by 4 bases and J by 2 bases, with 4 bases between them. Germline CDR1 reads MNHNY; CDR2 reads SVGAGI (reference sequence). This CDR3 region has 12 residues. The CDR3 reads CASSSYTDTQYF. The DNA of the CDR3 is TGTGCCAGCAGTTCCTACACAGATACGCAGTATTTT.

The chain is built from TRBV19 and TRBJ2-5, with TRBD2 identical over 9 bases. The CDR3 consists of 17 residues. After removal of 5 bases from V and 5 bases from J, the junction contained 15 bases not matched to a gene. CDR1 LNHDA and CDR2 SQIVND come from the germline V gene (reference sequence). CDR3 sequence (DNA): TGTGCCAGTAGTGGGAGGACTAGCGACTTTGGCGGGGAGACCCAGTACTTC. This encodes CASSGRTSDFGGETQYF.

This sequence joins TRBV3-1 (or the pseudogene TRBV3-2) and TRBJ1-3; D is undetermined. Germline V gene sequence: CDR1 LGHDT, CDR2 YNNKEL (reference sequence). Deletions cut 1 base from V and 0 bases from J, with 7 bases between. CDR3 length equals 15 residues. The CDR3 DNA follows: TGTGCCAGCAGCCAAGTACAGAGCTCTGGAAACACCATATATTTT. Translation: CASSQVQSSGNTIYF.

This clone has just a few counts. The V gene is TRBV27, the J gene TRBJ1-2, with 7 nucleotides matching TRBD1. The CDR3 covers 13 residues. J was trimmed by 4 bases and V by 5 bases; bases with no gene match: 4. The germline V gene has CDR1 MNHEY and CDR2 SMNVEV (reference sequence). CDR3 in amino acids: CASSLRQGYGYTF. The CDR3 bases are TGTGCCAGCAGTCTACGACAGGGCTATGGCTACACCTTC.

CDR3 sequence: CASSSSGTSGGGTQYF. CDR3 nucleotides: TGCGCCAGCAGCTCTTCCGGGACTAGCGGTGGGGGGACCCAGTACTTC. This chain links TRBV5-1 with TRBJ2-5; 11 bases are shared with TRBD2. V lost 3 bases to trimming and J lost 7 bases; unmatched junction nucleotides: 11. This CDR3 has 16 amino acids. Germline V gene lookup returns CDR1 SGHRS and CDR2 YFSETQ. Together with reference TRBV5-1 and TRBJ2-5, the CDR3 gives the full variable domain: KAGVTQTPRYLIKTRGQQVTLSCSPISGHRSVSWYQQTPGQGLQFLFEYFSETQRNKGNFPGRFSGRQFSNSRSEMNVSTLELGDSALYLCASSSSGTSGGGTQYFGPGTRLLVL.

The chain combines TRBV29-1 with TRBJ2-4; tentative D call: TRBD2 (6 bases). The V gene's germline CDR1 is SQVTM and CDR2 ANQGSEA. The V gene lost 7 bases and the J gene lost 0 bases, with 13 bases spanning the gap. The CDR3 is 14 amino acids. The CDR3 protein is CSASPGVAKNIQYF. Written as DNA, the CDR3 is TGCAGCGCCAGCCCGGGGGTAGCCAAAAACATTCAGTACTTC.

V and J are TRBV5-6 and TRBJ2-5, with TRBD1 identical over 8 bases. This CDR3 is built from 14 residues. The ends lost 4 bases at V and 4 bases at J; junction bases unmatched: 6. Germline loops: CDR1 SGHDT, CDR2 YYEEEE. The CDR3 DNA is TGTGCCAGCAGCCAGACAGGGGTGGGAGAGACCCAGTACTTC. It specifies CASSQTGVGETQYF.

The V gene is TRBV5-6, the J gene TRBJ2-2, with 8 bases aligning to TRBD1. The CDR3 spans 16 residues. The germline V gene has CDR1 SGHDT and CDR2 YYEEEE. Trimming took 2 bases from V and 2 from J; bases not matched to a gene: 5. The CDR3 DNA follows: TGTGCCAGCAGCTTCGTCGCAGGGGGCAACACCGGGGAGCTGTTTTTT. Translation: CASSFVAGGNTGELFF. Together with reference TRBV5-6 and TRBJ2-2, the CDR3 gives the full variable domain: DAGVTQSPTHLIKTRGQQVTLRCSPKSGHDTVSWYQQALGQGPQFIFQYYEEEERQRGNFPDRFSGHQFPNYSSELNVNALLLGDSALYLCASSFVAGGNTGELFFGEGSRLTVL.

The CDR3: CASSPRSTGELFF. CDR3 coding DNA: TGTGCCAGCAGCCCACGGTCTACCGGGGAGCTGTTTTTT. The V gene is TRBV11-3, the J gene TRBJ2-2, with D unresolved. This CDR3 has 13 amino acids. V shed 5 bases and J shed 5 bases, with 9 bases lying between them. Per germline, CDR1 SGHNT and CDR2 YENEEA.

This chain links TRBV29-1 with TRBJ2-7, with TRBD1 identical over 8 bases. Looked up from germline, CDR1 is SQVTM and CDR2 is ANQGSEA. The V segment lost 7 bases and the J segment 3 bases; nucleotides outside the gene matches: 5. The CDR3 totals 12 residues. The CDR3 loop is CSAKDRVYEQYF. The CDR3 bases are TGCAGCGCGAAGGACAGGGTCTACGAGCAGTACTTC.